This T cell receptor beta chain was recorded in a study of tissue T cells after allogeneic stem cell transplantation. Study-wide background: Adult allogeneic hematopoietic cell transplant recipients with steroid-refractory graft-versus-host disease were prospectively enrolled for research autopsy.

As for this clone: Its antigen is not known.

Broader study findings: Some tissue clones might be persisting host cells; their alloreactivity or antigen specificity was not determined. Motif-based clustering found tissue-specific repertoire signatures shared across patients, though few clones were shared.

Assay used: immunoSEQ multiplex PCR; TCRdb lists only in-frame clones, some missing. The sample has approximately 45,000 clones, roughly 89% seen once. This CDR3 has 14 amino acids. The V gene's germline CDR1 is MNHEY and CDR2 SVGAGI. Trimming took 6 bases from V and 4 from J; bases not matched to a gene: 7. The chain recombines TRBV6-5 with TRBJ2-3; 7 bases agree with TRBD1. The sequence came from a woman aged 35 to 70 who later had graft-versus-host disease after an allogeneic stem cell transplant. Sample: blood, taken before transplantation. For the CDR3, the DNA is TGTGCCAGCAGACTGGGACAGCCCCCAGATACGCAGTATTTT. Translated: CASRLGQPPDTQYF.